Below are 13 T cell receptor beta chains sequenced from a single sample in a study of blood T cells in healthy people across ages. Together with a sample-barcoded 5' primer, a J-beta primer mix was included in a second PCR lasting about 6 to 11 cycles. TCRdb re-called the 5' RACE reads with MiXCR, one entry per CDR3 protein. The table lists around 1,500,000 distinct CDR3 sequences, 28% of them singletons. The source material was blood. The receptors were sampled from a woman aged 25 to 39 in good health.

This rearrangement joins TRBV20-1 to TRBJ2-3; TRBD2 is a possible D gene (6 bases). Trimming shortened V by 4 bases and J by 2 bases, and 16 bases separated the two germline ends. Germline loops: CDR1 DFQATT, CDR2 SNEGSKA (reference sequence). The CDR3 contains 15 residues. CDR3 coding DNA: TGCAGTGCTACCCCCGTTAGCGGATACACAGATACGCAGTATTTT. Protein product: CSATPVSGYTDTQYF.

The chain employs TRBV28 and TRBJ1-6; 7 nucleotides line up with TRBD1. Germline trimming cut 5 bases from V and 8 bases from J; bases unmatched to any gene: 6. The germline CDR1 and CDR2 sequences are MDHEN and SYDVKM. The length of the CDR3 is 14 residues. For the CDR3, the DNA is TGTGCCAGCAGTCCACCGGGACAGTATTCACCCCTCCACTTT. Its translation: CASSPPGQYSPLHF.

With regard to this clonotype: At one end, the junction sequence differs from germline, possibly due to a read error. The V gene is TRBV2, the J gene TRBJ1-2, with D uncertain. This CDR3 is 11 amino acids long. Germline V gene sequence: CDR1 SNHLY, CDR2 FYNNEI. The CDR3 reads CAGSDEGGYTF. DNA for the CDR3: TGTGCCGGCAGTGACGAAGGGGGCTACACCTTC.

The chain joins TRBV20-1 to TRBJ2-7; TRBD2 matches 14 bases. The CDR3 consists of 16 residues. Germline V CDR1 and CDR2: DFQATT, SNEGSKA (reference sequence). The J segment lost 5 bases and the V segment lost 1 base, leaving 7 bases of the junction unmatched. CDR3 DNA: TGCAGTGCTAGAGTAACCGGGACTAGCGGGAGCCACGAGCAGTACTTC. Its protein product is CSARVTGTSGSHEQYF.

This clonotype came up a few times. J is TRBJ2-3 and V is TRBV12-3 or TRBV12-4; a possible D gene is TRBD2 (6 bases). The CDR3 is made up of 13 amino acids. The V gene lost 7 bases and the J gene lost 4 bases, with 12 bases spanning the gap. The DNA of the CDR3 is TGTGCCAGCACCCTCAGGAGGGCAGATACGCAGTATTTT. It is translated as CASTLRRADTQYF.

Concerning this clonotype: A read error is possible here, since a much larger clone lies one base away. The V call is TRBV29-1, the J call TRBJ1-2; D gene ambiguous. The CDR3 has 13 amino acids. Trimming shortened V by 6 bases and J by 12 bases, and 23 bases separated the two germline ends. CDR1 and CDR2 (germline): SQVTM, ANQGSEA. The CDR3 coding sequence is TGCAGCGTCCATAACGAGGGCGCCCCGGGCCACACCTTC. This codes for CSVHNEGAPGHTF.

This clonotype was seen a few times. V and J are TRBV12-3 or TRBV12-4 and TRBJ2-5; D gene uncertain. The J call may be in error: the DNA end matches TRBJ2-7 better. This CDR3 spans 13 amino acids. CDR3 amino acids: CAGTQATFYEQYF. The CDR3 nucleotides read TGTGCCGGCACCCAGGCAACCTTCTACGAGCAGTACTTC.

This clonotype has at least ten counts. The rearrangement links TRBV10-2 to TRBJ2-3, with D unclear. V gave up 6 bases and J gave up 2 bases, with 15 bases separating them. CDR3 length: 15 amino acids. Germline lookup yields CDR1 WSHSY and CDR2 SAAADI. The CDR3: CASRDRASDTDTQYF. CDR3 in DNA: TGCGCCAGCAGAGACCGGGCCTCGGACACAGATACGCAGTATTTT.

In the case of this clonotype: One junction end disagrees with the germline gene, perhaps due to a read error. The rearrangement links TRBV24-1 to TRBJ2-1, with 7 bases that match TRBD2. The CDR3 contains 17 residues. Per the germline V gene, CDR1 is KGHDR and CDR2 is SFDVKD. The CDR3 reads CATMGSSGLTSYNERFF. CDR3 nucleotide sequence: TGTGCCACCATGGGCTCTAGCGGTCTGACGTCCTACAATGAGCGGTTCTTC.

CDR3 nucleotides: TGCAGCGTTGGGGGGACAGGACAAGAGACCCAGTACTTC. Its translation: CSVGGTGQETQYF. This rearrangement joins TRBV29-1 to TRBJ2-5; TRBD1 matches at 8 bases. The CDR3 spans 13 residues. Germline CDR1 reads SQVTM; CDR2 reads ANQGSEA. The V gene end was trimmed by 4 bases and the J gene end by 2 bases; junction bases not matched to a gene: 3.

J is TRBJ1-2 and V is TRBV7-3; 8 nucleotides agree with TRBD1. The CDR3 is 14 residues long. V lost 2 bases to trimming and J lost 8 bases; unmatched junction nucleotides: 7. From germline, CDR1 is SGHTA and CDR2 FQGTGA. CDR3 in amino acids: CASSLSGGTGGYTF. The CDR3 DNA reads TGTGCCAGCAGCTTATCAGGGGGGACAGGCGGCTACACCTTC.

This clonotype was seen once. V usage is TRBV12-3 or TRBV12-4 and J usage is TRBJ2-3; 10 nucleotides align to TRBD2. The CDR3 is made up of 15 amino acids. V lost 6 bases to trimming and J lost 3 bases; unmatched junction nucleotides: 6. Written as DNA, the CDR3 is TGTGCCAGCAGAAGGACTAGCGGCGGAACAGATACGCAGTATTTT. It codes for CASRRTSGGTDTQYF.

The chain employs TRBV5-1 and TRBJ2-2; no clear D. Germline assignment: CDR1 SGHRS and CDR2 YFSETQ. The germline V and J ends were trimmed by 0 bases and 7 bases, with 10 bases remaining between them. The CDR3 consists of 14 residues. The DNA for the CDR3 is TGCGCCAGCAGCTTGGAAGTCTACAACGGGGAGCTGTTTTTT. This sequence encodes CASSLEVYNGELFF.